This T cell receptor beta chain is from a study of response to subunit inactivated influenza vaccine (dated by TCRdb to between 2018 and 2020). Some background on the complete study: Deep quantitative T cell receptor repertoire profiling was used in the study to track responses to a trivalent subunit inactivated influenza vaccine.

The CDR3 covers 13 residues, taking in both the cysteine and the phenylalanine. Kept here is only the CDR3 DNA, which spans 39 bases and is read in frame from base 1. Germline trimming: 8 bases from V, 3 bases from J; junction bases outside gene matches: 3. The germline V gene yields ENHRY for CDR1 and SYGVKD for CDR2. Results and caveats for the whole study, not just this receptor: The authors proposed that each seasonal influenza vaccination may bring in only a limited number of new T cells.

Libraries were prepared through RT-PCR. Instrument on record: Illumina HiSeq 2500. TCRdb reran the public reads through fastp at Q25 and MiXCR, keeping productive beta chains. For every CDR3 protein sequence, its rows merge into one entry that carries the most common genes and DNA. The sample table records about 540,000 distinct CDR3 sequences; roughly 25% of these occur just once. 2.5% to 3.5% of the sample is in the top ten clones. Ten or more counts support this clonotype. No cognate antigen has been identified for it. Per-base quality was not reported, and no clone a single base away is much larger than it. These data were likewise used in another study, on T cells expressing NK-cell markers. Looking at the second paper: TCR beta cDNA libraries were made by 5'RACE template switching that added a universal primer site and unique molecular identifiers. In sorted CD3+CD56+NKG2C+, CD3+CD56+NKG2C- and CD3+CD56-NKG2C+ T-cell subsets from several donors, TCR beta-chain repertoires were profiled. Most of the eight sequenced donors were HCMV-seropositive and one was HCMV-seronegative. In several experiments an anti-gammadeltaTCR antibody was added to restrict sorting to alphabetaTCR-expressing T cells. In 5 to 7 donors, the dominant CD3+CD56+NKG2C+ clonotypes ranked among the top 10 CD8+ clonotypes, making up 1.0-7.0% of CD8+ T cells. Those dominant clonotypes were again the most abundant among CD3+CD56-NKG2C+ cells in a few donors, at about 25-60.1%. Whether the expanded NKG2C-expressing T cell clones were specific for HCMV antigens was left unclear. Randomly selected healthy volunteers, three men and five women, were used as the eight sequenced donors. To determine HCMV serostatus, a commercial ELISA kit was used to detect HCMV-specific IgG in serum. Peripheral blood mononuclear cells were isolated from blood by Ficoll density gradient centrifugation. CD4+ and CD8+ T cells were isolated from PBMC by magnetic immunoseparation with Miltenyi isolation kits. cDNA synthesis was primed from the TCR beta constant segment and was followed by two successive PCR amplification steps. The libraries were sequenced on Illumina HiSeq 2000/2500, MiSeq or NextSeq, producing 2 x 150 bp reads. MIGEC was used to demultiplex reads and group the reads by UMI, and MiTCR was used to assemble and quantify clonotypes. To remove erroneous sequences, TCR cDNA sequences were retained only when supported by two or more reads. Downstream repertoire analysis used the tcR package, and clonotypes were matched across fractions by CDR3 nucleotide sequence plus V segment. VDJmatch was used to annotate antigen specificity against VDJdb, with one amino acid substitution allowed in CDR3.

The rearrangement combines TRBV10-3 with TRBJ2-5, with 10 bases aligning to TRBD2. The TCR comes from a man aged 50 to 59 who received an inactivated influenza vaccine. Donor details come from another sample of the same person, matched by shared clones. Sample: CD4+ T cells sorted from PBMCs, taken about 12 days after vaccination. Here the CDR3 is given as CAIRGLAEETQYF. The nucleotide sequence is TGTGCCATCCGAGGACTAGCGGAAGAGACCCAGTACTTC.